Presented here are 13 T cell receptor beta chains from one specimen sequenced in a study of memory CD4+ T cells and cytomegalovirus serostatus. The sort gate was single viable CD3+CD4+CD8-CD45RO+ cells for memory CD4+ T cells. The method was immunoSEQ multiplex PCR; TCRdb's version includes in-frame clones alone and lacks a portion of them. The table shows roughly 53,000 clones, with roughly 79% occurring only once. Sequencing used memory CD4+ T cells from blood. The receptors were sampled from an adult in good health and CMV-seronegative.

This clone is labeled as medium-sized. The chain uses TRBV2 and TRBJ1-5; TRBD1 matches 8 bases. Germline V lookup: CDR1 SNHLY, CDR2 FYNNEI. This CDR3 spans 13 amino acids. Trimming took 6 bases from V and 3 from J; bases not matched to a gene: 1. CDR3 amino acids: CASRGQDNQPQHF. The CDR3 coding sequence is TGTGCCAGCAGGGGACAGGACAATCAGCCCCAGCATTTT. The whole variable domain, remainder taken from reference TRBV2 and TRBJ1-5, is EPEVTQTPSHQVTQMGQEVILRCVPISNHLYFYWYRQILGQKVEFLVSFYNNEISEKSEIFDDQFSVERPDGSNFTLKIRSTKLEDSAMYFCASRGQDNQPQHFGDGTRLSIL.

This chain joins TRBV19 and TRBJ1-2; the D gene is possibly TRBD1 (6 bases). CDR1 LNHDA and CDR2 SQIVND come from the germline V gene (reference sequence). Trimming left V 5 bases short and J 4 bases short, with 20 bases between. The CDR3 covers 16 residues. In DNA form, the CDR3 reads TGTGCCAGTAGTGTTGCCGCAGGGGAAGTGGGCTATGGCTACACCTTC. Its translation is CASSVAAGEVGYGYTF.

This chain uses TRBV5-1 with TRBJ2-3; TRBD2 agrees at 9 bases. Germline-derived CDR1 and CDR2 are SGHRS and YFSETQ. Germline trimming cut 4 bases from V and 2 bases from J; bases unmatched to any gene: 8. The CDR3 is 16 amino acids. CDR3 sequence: CASSQNSGGDTDTQYF. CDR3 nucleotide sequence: TGCGCCAGCAGCCAAAATAGCGGGGGAGACACAGATACGCAGTATTTT.

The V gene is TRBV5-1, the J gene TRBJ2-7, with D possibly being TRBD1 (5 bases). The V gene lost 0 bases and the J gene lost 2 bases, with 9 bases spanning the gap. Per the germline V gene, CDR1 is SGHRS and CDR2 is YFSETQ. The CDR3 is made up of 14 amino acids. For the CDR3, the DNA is TGCGCCAGCAGCTTGGAGGCAGGGACCTACGAGCAGTACTTC. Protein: CASSLEAGTYEQYF.

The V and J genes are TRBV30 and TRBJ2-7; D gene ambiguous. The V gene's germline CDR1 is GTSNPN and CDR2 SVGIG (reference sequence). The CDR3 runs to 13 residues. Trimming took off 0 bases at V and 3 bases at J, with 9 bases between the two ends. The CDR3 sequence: CAWSVGHGYEQYF. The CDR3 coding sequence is TGTGCCTGGAGTGTTGGCCACGGCTACGAGCAGTACTTC.

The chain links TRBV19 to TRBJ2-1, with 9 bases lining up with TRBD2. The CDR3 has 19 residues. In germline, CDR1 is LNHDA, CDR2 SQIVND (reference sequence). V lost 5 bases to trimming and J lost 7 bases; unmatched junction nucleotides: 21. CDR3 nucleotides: TGTGCCAGTAGTGCCCGCGGGACTAGCCTCGAACTAACAGAGAATGAGCAGTTCTTC. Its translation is CASSARGTSLELTENEQFF.

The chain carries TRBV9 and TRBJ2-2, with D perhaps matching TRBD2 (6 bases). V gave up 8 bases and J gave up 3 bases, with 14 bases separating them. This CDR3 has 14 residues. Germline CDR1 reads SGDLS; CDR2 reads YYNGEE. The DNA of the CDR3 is TGTGCCAGTGGGGGGACTTCTTACACCGGGGAGCTGTTTTTT. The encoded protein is CASGGTSYTGELFF.

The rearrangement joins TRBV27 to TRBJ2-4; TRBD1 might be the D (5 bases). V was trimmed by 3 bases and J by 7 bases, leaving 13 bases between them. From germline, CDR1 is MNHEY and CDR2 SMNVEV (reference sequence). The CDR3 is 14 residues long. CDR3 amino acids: CASSFGQVSNIQYF. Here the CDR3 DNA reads TGTGCCAGCAGTTTCGGACAAGTCAGCAACATTCAGTACTTC.

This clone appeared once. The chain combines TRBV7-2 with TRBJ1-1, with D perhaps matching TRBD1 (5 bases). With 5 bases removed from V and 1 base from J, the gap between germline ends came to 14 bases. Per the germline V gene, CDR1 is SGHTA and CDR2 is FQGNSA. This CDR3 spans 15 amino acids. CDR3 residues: CASSPAGGGNTEAFF. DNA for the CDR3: TGTGCCAGCAGCCCTGCTGGGGGAGGGAACACTGAAGCTTTCTTT.

The CDR3 protein is CATAAGKSTRTQYF. As DNA, the CDR3 is TGTGCCACCGCGGCGGGGAAAAGTACCCGTACGCAGTATTTT. The chain combines TRBV19 with TRBJ2-3; D might be TRBD2 (6 bases). Trimming cost V 10 bases and J 8 bases, with 22 bases left between them. The CDR3 is 14 residues long. From germline, CDR1 is LNHDA and CDR2 SQIVND (reference sequence). The full variable domain, its missing parts supplied by reference TRBV19 and TRBJ2-3, is DGGITQSPKYLFRKEGQNVTLSCEQNLNHDAMYWYRQDPGQGLRLIYYSQIVNDFQKGDIAEGYSVSREKKESFPLTVTSAQKNPTAFYLCATAAGKSTRTQYFGPGTRLTVL.

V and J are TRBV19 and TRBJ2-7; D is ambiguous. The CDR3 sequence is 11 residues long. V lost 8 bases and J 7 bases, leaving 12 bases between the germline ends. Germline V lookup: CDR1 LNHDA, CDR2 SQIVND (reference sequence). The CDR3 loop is CASSSFKEQYF. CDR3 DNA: TGTGCCAGTTCATCGTTTAAGGAGCAGTACTTC.

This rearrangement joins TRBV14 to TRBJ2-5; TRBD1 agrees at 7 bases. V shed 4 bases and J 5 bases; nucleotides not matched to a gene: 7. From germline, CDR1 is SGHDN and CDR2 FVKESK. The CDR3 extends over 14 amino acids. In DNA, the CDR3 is TGTGCCAGCAGCCGGGGACAGTCTAAGGAGACCCAGTACTTC. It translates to CASSRGQSKETQYF.

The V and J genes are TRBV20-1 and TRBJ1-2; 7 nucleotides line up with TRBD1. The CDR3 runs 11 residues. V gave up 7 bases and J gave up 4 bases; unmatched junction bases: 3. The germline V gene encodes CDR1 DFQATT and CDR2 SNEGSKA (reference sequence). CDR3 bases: TGCAGTGGGACAGGAATCTATGGCTACACCTTC. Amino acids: CSGTGIYGYTF.